This TCR beta chain is from a study of blood T cells in healthy people across ages. For the second PCR, which ran for about 6 to 12 cycles, a sample-barcoded 5' primer and a J-beta primer mix were used. Using its own MiXCR run on the 5' RACE reads, TCRdb lists one record per CDR3 protein. The sample contains 800,000 or so distinct CDR3 sequences, about 46% of which appear only once. Findings of the study overall: From one million sequenced T cells, diversity estimates were lower bounds.

This clonotype was picked up many times. Its matching antigen is unknown. The CDR3 length is 13 residues. Deletions cut 3 bases from V and 2 bases from J, with 8 bases between. The chain employs TRBV12-3 or TRBV12-4 and TRBJ2-7; D gene ambiguous. The clonotype was recovered from an elderly man in good health. Sequencing used blood. CDR3 nucleotides: TGTGCCAGCAGTTTCCTTAGGACCTACGAGCAGTACTTC. It translates to CASSFLRTYEQYF.